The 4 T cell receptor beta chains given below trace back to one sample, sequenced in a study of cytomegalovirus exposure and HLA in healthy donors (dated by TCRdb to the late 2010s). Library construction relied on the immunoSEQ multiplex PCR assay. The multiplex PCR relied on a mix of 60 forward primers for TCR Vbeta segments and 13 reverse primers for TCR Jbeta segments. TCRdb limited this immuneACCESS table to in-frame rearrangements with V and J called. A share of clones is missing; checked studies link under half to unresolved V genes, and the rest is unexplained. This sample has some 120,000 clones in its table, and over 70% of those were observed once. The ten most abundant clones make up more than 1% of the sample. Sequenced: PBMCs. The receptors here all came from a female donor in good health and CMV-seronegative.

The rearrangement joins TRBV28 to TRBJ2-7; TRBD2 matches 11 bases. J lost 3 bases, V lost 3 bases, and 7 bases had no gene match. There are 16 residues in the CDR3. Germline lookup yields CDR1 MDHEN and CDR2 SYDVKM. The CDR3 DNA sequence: TGTGCCAGCAGTTTGCTCTTAGCGGGAGGGAACTACGAGCAGTACTTC. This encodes CASSLLLAGGNYEQYF.

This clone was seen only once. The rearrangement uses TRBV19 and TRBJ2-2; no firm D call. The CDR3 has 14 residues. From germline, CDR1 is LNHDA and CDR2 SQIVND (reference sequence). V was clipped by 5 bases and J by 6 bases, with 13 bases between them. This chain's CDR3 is CASSGSGSPGELFF. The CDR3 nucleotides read TGTGCCAGTAGTGGCTCAGGTTCACCCGGGGAGCTGTTTTTT.

CDR3 nucleotide sequence: TGCAGTGCTAGAAGAGGCTACGAGCAGTACTTC. It translates to CSARRGYEQYF. The chain is built from TRBV20-1 and TRBJ2-5; D call uncertain. TRBJ2-7 matches the DNA end more closely, so the J call is doubtful. The germline gives CDR1 DFQATT, CDR2 SNEGSKA (reference sequence). The CDR3 contains 11 residues.

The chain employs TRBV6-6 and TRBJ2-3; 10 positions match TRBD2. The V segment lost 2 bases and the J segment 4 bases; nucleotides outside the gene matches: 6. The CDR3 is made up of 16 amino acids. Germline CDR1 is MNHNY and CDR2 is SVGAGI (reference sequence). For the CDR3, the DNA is TGTGCCAGCAGTTACACCTTAGCGGGGGGCGCAGATACGCAGTATTTT. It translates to CASSYTLAGGADTQYF.